Sequencing of this TCR beta chain was carried out in a study of blood T cell repertoires in COVID-19. As regards this clone: Other DNA sequences within the sample encode an identical CDR3.

This CDR3 spans 11 amino acids. V lost 3 bases and J lost 6, with 4 bases in between. Germline lookup yields CDR1 MDHEN and CDR2 SYDVKM. Assay: immunoSEQ multiplex PCR; the TCRdb copy retains only in-frame clones and omits some. Here the sample spans some 220,000 clones, about 80% being singletons. The genes are TRBV28 and TRBJ2-3; D gene uncertain. The sequencing sample was made of PBMCs or T cells enriched from blood (not recorded which). This sequence was found in a woman in her thirties or forties with acute COVID-19. The CDR3 loop is CASSLRDTQYF. The CDR3, as DNA: TGTGCCAGCAGTTTGCGGGATACGCAGTATTTT.